One sample yielded the 30 T cell receptor beta chains listed below, sequenced in a study of shared clonotypes between healthy human individuals. Here immunoSEQ multiplex PCR was the method, and the copy in TCRdb shows in-frame clones only, minus some. Of 780,000 or so clones listed, around 77% were seen once; the top ten hold around 1.8%. Sequencing input: memory CD4+ T cells sorted from blood. The subset: CD45RA-negative fraction. The receptors stem from a woman aged 25 to 39 in good health.

The rearrangement joins TRBV4-2 to TRBJ2-3, with 16 bases identical to TRBD2. V lost 4 bases to trimming and J lost 1 base; unmatched junction nucleotides: 17. The CDR3 loop spans 22 amino acids. Germline V gene sequence: CDR1 LGHNA, CDR2 YNFKEQ. The CDR3 nucleotides read TGTGCCAGCAGCCCTCCCGCCCCGGGACTAGCGGGAGGGCCGTGGGGCACAGATACGCAGTATTTT. It encodes CASSPPAPGLAGGPWGTDTQYF.

This chain uses TRBV18 with TRBJ2-7; possible D gene TRBD1, 6 bases. Germline V gives CDR1 KGHSH, CDR2 LQKENI. There are 15 residues in the CDR3. V was trimmed by 2 bases and J by 6 bases, leaving 17 bases between them. Here the CDR3 reads CASSPVLQGIGEQYF. In DNA, the CDR3 is TGTGCCAGCTCACCAGTACTTCAGGGGATCGGCGAGCAGTACTTC. The full variable domain, its missing parts supplied by reference TRBV18 and TRBJ2-7, is NAGVMQNPRHLVRRRGQEARLRCSPMKGHSHVYWYRQLPEEGLKFMVYLQKENIIDESGMPKERFSAEFPKEGPSILRIQQVVRGDSAAYFCASSPVLQGIGEQYFGPGTRLTVT.

CDR3 in amino acids: CAISVGGGKRDYEQYF. The CDR3 DNA is TGCGCCATCTCCGTGGGGGGAGGTAAGCGGGACTACGAGCAGTACTTC. The chain is built from TRBV23-1 and TRBJ2-7; 7 bases are a match to TRBD2. TRBV23-1 counts as an open reading frame of uncertain function. Unmatched junction bases numbered 18, after V lost 10 bases and J lost 3 bases. This CDR3 contains 16 residues.

The chain carries TRBV27 and TRBJ1-1, with 8 nucleotides matching TRBD1. Trimming took 6 bases from V and 11 from J; bases not matched to a gene: 14. Germline V gene lookup returns CDR1 MNHEY and CDR2 SMNVEV (reference sequence). The CDR3 loop spans 14 amino acids. Here the CDR3 reads CASSNTGTGRRAFF. DNA for the CDR3: TGTGCCAGCAGCAATACCGGGACAGGCCGTAGGGCTTTCTTT.

This chain uses TRBV29-1 with TRBJ2-1, with 8 bases that match TRBD2. V dropped 7 bases and J dropped 0; count of bases not matched to a gene: 8. The CDR3 has 15 amino acids. Per the germline V gene, CDR1 is SQVTM and CDR2 is ANQGSEA. This CDR3 reads CSAPRGGRSYNEQFF. Here the CDR3 DNA reads TGCAGCGCCCCTCGGGGGGGCCGCTCCTACAATGAGCAGTTCTTC.

J is TRBJ2-5 and V is TRBV10-3; the match to TRBD2 covers 10 bases. The CDR3 extends over 15 amino acids. V was clipped by 10 bases and J by 1 base; unmatched bases: 9. Germline V gene data show CDR1 as ENHRY and CDR2 as SYGVKD. This chain's CDR3 is CATHKAGGPQETQYF. The DNA for the CDR3 is TGTGCCACCCATAAAGCGGGAGGGCCCCAAGAGACCCAGTACTTC.

The chain couples TRBV11-2 to TRBJ2-5; D is undetermined. Trimming removed 1 base at V and 2 bases at J, with 8 bases between. The length of the CDR3 is 14 residues. Looked up from germline, CDR1 is SGHAT and CDR2 is FQNNGV. CDR3 amino acids: CASSLGGPQETQYF. In DNA, the CDR3 is TGTGCCAGCAGCTTAGGTGGTCCACAAGAGACCCAGTACTTC.

The chain couples TRBV18 to TRBJ2-7; 7 nucleotides line up with TRBD1. With V trimmed by 3 bases and J by 2 bases, 4 bases remained unmatched. Germline V gives CDR1 KGHSH, CDR2 LQKENI. The CDR3 contains 14 residues. The CDR3 DNA follows: TGTGCCAGCTCACCCCTACAGGGGACCTACGAGCAGTACTTC. It translates to CASSPLQGTYEQYF.

The chain couples TRBV2 to TRBJ2-1, with 8 bases fitting TRBD2. Germline V lookup: CDR1 SNHLY, CDR2 FYNNEI. V lost 7 bases and J lost 4; bases outside the gene matches: 6. The CDR3 has 14 amino acids. The DNA of the CDR3 is TGTGCCAGCACGATCCTAGCGGGTTACAATGAGCAGTTCTTC. Its translation: CASTILAGYNEQFF.

The genes are TRBV6-5 and TRBJ1-5; a possible D gene is TRBD1 (5 bases). This CDR3 spans 16 amino acids. Germline V CDR1 and CDR2: MNHEY, SVGAGI. V lost 3 bases and J lost 0, with 12 bases in between. The CDR3 nucleotides read TGTGCCAGCAGTTATGTTCGGGGGGTTAGCAATCAGCCCCAGCATTTT. As protein: CASSYVRGVSNQPQHF.

The CDR3 DNA reads as TGTGCCAGCAGGGGGGACTCCAATGAGCAGTTCTTC. Its protein product is CASRGDSNEQFF. The rearrangement uses TRBV28 and TRBJ2-1; perhaps TRBD2 as D (6 bases). CDR3 length: 12 amino acids. Germline values: CDR1 MDHEN, CDR2 SYDVKM. Between the trimmed V and J ends, which lost 6 bases and 6 bases, there was a span of 9 bases.

This clone was seen more than once but under ten times. CDR3 coding DNA: TGTGCCAGCAGCTTAAGTCCTAGCGAGATCTACAATGAGCAGTTCTTC. Its translation: CASSLSPSEIYNEQFF. The chain has TRBV11-2 and TRBJ2-1; D possibly corresponds to TRBD2 (6 bases). This CDR3 contains 16 residues. Deletions cut 2 bases from V and 3 bases from J, with 14 bases between. Germline V lookup: CDR1 SGHAT, CDR2 FQNNGV.

The rearrangement joins TRBV5-1 to TRBJ1-4; a possible D gene is TRBD1 (6 bases). The germline CDR1 and CDR2 sequences are SGHRS and YFSETQ. This CDR3 is 16 amino acids long. V was cut by 1 base and J by 7 bases, with 17 bases left in between. DNA of the CDR3: TGCGCCAGCAGCTTGATGGGGGCAGGGAGCGGTGAAAAACTGTTTTTT. It codes for CASSLMGAGSGEKLFF.

The V gene is TRBV30, the J gene TRBJ1-6, with 8 bases matching TRBD1. The CDR3 is 13 amino acids. V shed 1 base, J shed 14 bases, and the junction held 7 bases outside the gene matches. Germline CDR1 reads GTSNPN; CDR2 reads SVGIG (reference sequence). In DNA, the CDR3 is TGTGCCTGGAGTGGGACAGGGCTTGGGGCCCTCCACTTT. Its translation is CAWSGTGLGALHF. The full variable domain, completed using reference TRBV30 and TRBJ1-6, is SQTIHQWPATLVQPVGSPLSLECTVEGTSNPNLYWYRQAAGRGLQLLFYSVGIGQISSEVPQNLSASRPQDRQFILSSKKLLLSDSGFYLCAWSGTGLGALHFGNGTRLTVT.

This clone was seen just once. The chain links TRBV10-3 to TRBJ2-5; TRBD2 matches at 7 bases. CDR1 and CDR2 from the germline V gene are ENHRY and SYGVKD. The CDR3 sequence is 13 residues long. Unmatched junction bases numbered 4, after V lost 6 bases and J lost 3 bases. The chain's CDR3 is CAISPGLEETQYF. The CDR3 DNA follows: TGTGCCATCAGCCCCGGACTAGAAGAGACCCAGTACTTC.

V usage is TRBV18 and J usage is TRBJ1-1; unclear D gene. The V gene's germline CDR1 is KGHSH and CDR2 LQKENI. The V and J ends lost 8 bases and 6 bases respectively, with 19 bases between them. There are 14 residues in the CDR3. This CDR3 reads CASTLIPREAEAFF. CDR3 nucleotides: TGTGCCAGCACCCTCATACCCCGGGAAGCTGAAGCTTTCTTT.

With regard to this clone: The sample carries other DNA sequences with the same CDR3. The chain carries TRBV5-1 and TRBJ1-1, with unresolved D. The germline V and J ends were trimmed by 4 bases and 1 base, with 8 bases remaining between them. The CDR3 is 13 amino acids. Looked up from germline, CDR1 is SGHRS and CDR2 is YFSETQ. The DNA for the CDR3 is TGCGCCAGCAGCCTTCGCGGGAACACTGAAGCTTTCTTT. Amino acid sequence: CASSLRGNTEAFF.

This chain's CDR3 is CASSGESGSRSGGYTF. The CDR3 DNA reads as TGTGCCAGCAGCGGGGAGTCCGGGTCTCGTTCGGGTGGCTACACCTTC. The V and J genes are TRBV2 and TRBJ1-2; D remains unclear. V lost 6 bases to trimming and J lost 7 bases, with 24 bases between them. The CDR3 covers 16 residues. CDR1 and CDR2 from the germline V gene are SNHLY and FYNNEI.

The J gene is TRBJ2-1, the V gene TRBV29-1, with a weak D call TRBD2 (5 bases). The CDR3 has 14 amino acids. V was cut by 4 bases and J by 1 base, with 11 bases left in between. Germline CDR1 and CDR2: SQVTM and ANQGSEA. This chain's CDR3 is CSVGRAESYNEQFF. CDR3 sequence (DNA): TGCAGCGTTGGGCGAGCGGAATCCTACAATGAGCAGTTCTTC.

The chain carries TRBV18 and TRBJ2-7, with 9 bases fitting TRBD2. The CDR3 has 16 amino acids. V trimming: 3 bases; J trimming: 3 bases; junction bases outside the gene matches: 9. From germline, CDR1 is KGHSH and CDR2 LQKENI. The CDR3 region has the DNA TGTGCCAGCTCACCTGTCGGCGGGGGGGGTGGCTACGAGCAGTACTTC. Residues: CASSPVGGGGGYEQYF.

CDR3 sequence: CASSESQAGSYEQYF. As DNA, the CDR3 is TGCGCCAGCAGTGAGTCTCAGGCGGGATCCTACGAGCAGTACTTC. The chain links TRBV10-2 to TRBJ2-7, with D possibly matching TRBD2 (6 bases). V was clipped by 0 bases and J by 1 base, with 10 bases between them. CDR3 length equals 15 residues. The germline gives CDR1 WSHSY, CDR2 SAAADI.

Comments on this clone: The same CDR3 arises from other DNA sequences in this sample as well. The chain is built from TRBV5-1 and TRBJ1-1; 8 positions match TRBD1. V was clipped by 3 bases and J by 1 base; unmatched bases: 5. This CDR3 contains 15 residues. Germline CDR1 and CDR2: SGHRS and YFSETQ. This CDR3 is CASSSPDRGNTEAFF. The CDR3, as DNA: TGCGCCAGCAGCTCGCCTGACAGGGGGAACACTGAAGCTTTCTTT.

The rearrangement links TRBV7-4 to TRBJ2-3; D may be TRBD1 (6 bases). CDR1 and CDR2 from the germline V gene are SGHVT and SQSDAQ. CDR3 length: 14 residues. Trimming pared 5 bases from V and 2 bases from J, leaving 11 bases between. The CDR3 DNA reads TGTGCCAGCAGCCTACGGGACAACACAGATACGCAGTATTTT. This encodes CASSLRDNTDTQYF.

The chain employs TRBV7-2 and TRBJ2-7; possible D gene TRBD1, 5 bases. The germline V gene encodes CDR1 SGHTA and CDR2 FQGNSA. Between the trimmed V and J ends, which lost 3 bases and 0 bases, there was a span of 9 bases. The CDR3 runs to 14 residues. The CDR3 region has the DNA TGTGCCAGCAGCTTGGACACCCACTCCTACGAGCAGTACTTC. Translated: CASSLDTHSYEQYF. Full variable domain (missing parts from reference TRBV7-2 and TRBJ2-7): GAGVSQSPSNKVTEKGKDVELRCDPISGHTALYWYRQSLGQGLEFLIYFQGNSAPDKSGLPSDRFSAERTGGSVSTLTIQRTQQEDSAVYLCASSLDTHSYEQYFGPGTRLTVT.

This sequence joins TRBV11-3 and TRBJ2-2; 8 positions match TRBD2. CDR3 length: 16 residues. With 3 bases clipped from V and 0 bases from J, the junction kept 3 bases outside the gene matches. CDR1 and CDR2 (germline): SGHNT, YENEEA. CDR3 DNA: TGTGCCAGCAGCTTTGGCGGGAGGTCGAACACCGGGGAGCTGTTTTTT. It yields the protein CASSFGGRSNTGELFF.

This clone showed up just once. This chain uses TRBV2 with TRBJ2-2, with D tentatively TRBD1 or TRBD2 (6 bases each). In germline, CDR1 is SNHLY, CDR2 FYNNEI. CDR3 length: 15 amino acids. V shed 6 bases and J shed 4 bases, with 15 bases lying between them. For the CDR3, the DNA is TGTGCCAGCAGGCCCCGGCCGGGGGCCACCGGGGAGCTGTTTTTT. This codes for CASRPRPGATGELFF.

V and J are TRBV5-1 and TRBJ2-1; TRBD2 matches 8 bases. J was trimmed by 8 bases and V by 2 bases; bases with no gene match: 6. The CDR3 length is 14 residues. From germline, CDR1 is SGHRS and CDR2 YFSETQ. The CDR3 DNA is TGCGCCAGCAGCTTCAATCCGGGAGGGGATGAGCAGTTCTTC. Translated: CASSFNPGGDEQFF.

This clone was detected a few times. The gene calls are TRBV7-2 and TRBJ2-5; no clear D. V lost 4 bases to trimming and J lost 1 base, with 13 bases between them. Looked up from germline, CDR1 is SGHTA and CDR2 is FQGNSA. The CDR3 length is 15 residues. CDR3 sequence reads: CASSSALQPQETQYF. The CDR3 coding sequence is TGTGCCAGCAGCTCCGCGTTACAGCCCCAAGAGACCCAGTACTTC.

This clone was detected only a few times. This rearrangement joins TRBV18 to TRBJ1-3; D is undetermined. This CDR3 spans 14 amino acids. V dropped 3 bases and J dropped 0 bases, with 6 bases sitting between them. Germline loops: CDR1 KGHSH, CDR2 LQKENI. The CDR3 region is CASSPPDSGNTIYF. DNA of the CDR3: TGTGCCAGCTCACCGCCAGACTCTGGAAACACCATATATTTT. Looking up the rest from reference TRBV18 and TRBJ1-3 gives the full variable domain: NAGVMQNPRHLVRRRGQEARLRCSPMKGHSHVYWYRQLPEEGLKFMVYLQKENIIDESGMPKERFSAEFPKEGPSILRIQQVVRGDSAAYFCASSPPDSGNTIYFGEGSWLTVV.

J is TRBJ1-2 and V is TRBV28; 7 positions agree with TRBD1. Per germline, CDR1 MDHEN and CDR2 SYDVKM. The trim removed 4 bases at V and 1 base at J, leaving 6 bases unmatched. The CDR3 covers 15 residues. The CDR3 DNA follows: TGTGCCAGCAGTTCAGGGGGGACAGATAACTATGGCTACACCTTC. It codes for CASSSGGTDNYGYTF.